The entry that follows covers one TCR beta chain sequence. The antigen is not known. The data stem from a study of T cell responses to AZD1222 COVID-19 vaccine. General study results and limits: Two AZD1222 doses significantly raised spike-specific TCR breadth and depth over controls. Clonal diversity may have been underestimated, and the donors were mostly white British, with more females than males. CD4 TCRs linked to vaccination spanned spike, dominating at 160-218 and 743-854. Sampling that yielded the repertoires occurred only after the peak T cell response.

Germline CDR1 is LNHDA and CDR2 is SQIVND (reference sequence). The CDR3 spans 11 residues. V lost 3 bases to trimming and J lost 4 bases, with 2 bases between them. Sequencing was performed with immunoSEQ multiplex PCR; in TCRdb, only in-frame clones are kept and a portion is missing. The sample consists of about 85,000 clones, about 90% of them appearing once. The sample was peripheral blood, taken on day 0 of AZD1222 vaccination. The V and J genes are TRBV19 and TRBJ2-3; D uncertain. This sequence was found in an adult in good health. CDR3 DNA sequence: TGTGCCAGTAGTATTGCAGATACGCAGTATTTT. It translates to CASSIADTQYF.